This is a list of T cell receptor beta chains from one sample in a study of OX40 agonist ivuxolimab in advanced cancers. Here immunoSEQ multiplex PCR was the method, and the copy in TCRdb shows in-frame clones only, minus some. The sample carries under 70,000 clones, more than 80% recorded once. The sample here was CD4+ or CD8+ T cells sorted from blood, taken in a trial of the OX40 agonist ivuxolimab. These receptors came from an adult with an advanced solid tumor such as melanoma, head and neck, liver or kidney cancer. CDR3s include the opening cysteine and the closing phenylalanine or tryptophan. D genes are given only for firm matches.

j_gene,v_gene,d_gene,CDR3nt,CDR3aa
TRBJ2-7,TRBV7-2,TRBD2,TGTGCCAGCAGCTTAGGCGGGGGTCCCTACGAGCAGTACTTC,CASSLGGGPYEQYF
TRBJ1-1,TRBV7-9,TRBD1,TGTGCCAGCAGCTCCTTGGACAGGGGTTTGGGCACTGAAGCTTTCTTT,CASSSLDRGLGTEAFF
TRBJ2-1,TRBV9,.,TGTGCCAGCAGCGTAGTGTCAGGGGATTATTCCTACAATGAGCAGTTCTTC,CASSVVSGDYSYNEQFF
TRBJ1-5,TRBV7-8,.,TGTGCCAGCAGCTTTCAAGGCTGGTCCTGGGATCAGCCCCAGCATTTT,CASSFQGWSWDQPQHF
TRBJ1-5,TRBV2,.,TGTGCCAGCAGTGAAGAGACTCGTTCGGTTCAGCCCCAGCATTTT,CASSEETRSVQPQHF
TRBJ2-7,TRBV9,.,TGTGCCAGCAGCGTAACGCCTGCCTACGAGCAGTACTTC,CASSVTPAYEQYF
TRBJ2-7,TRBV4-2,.,TGTGCCAGCAGCTCCGGAGGTTACGAGCAGTACTTC,CASSSGGYEQYF
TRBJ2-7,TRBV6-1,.,TGTGCCAGCCGGATTTTTTACGAGCAGTACTTC,CASRIFYEQYF
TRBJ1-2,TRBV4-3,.,TGCGCCAGCAGCCGAAGGGAGGACAGTCCCTATGGCTACACCTTC,CASSRREDSPYGYTF
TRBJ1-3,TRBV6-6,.,TGTGCCAGCAGTTGGACAGCCTCTGGAAACACCATATATTTT,CASSWTASGNTIYF
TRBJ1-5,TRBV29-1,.,TGCAGCGTTGCTATGACGGATTATAGCAATCAGCCCCAGCATTTT,CSVAMTDYSNQPQHF
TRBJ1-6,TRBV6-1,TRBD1,TGTGCCAGTACGGGACAGGGGTTAGTGAATTCACCCCTCCACTTT,CASTGQGLVNSPLHF
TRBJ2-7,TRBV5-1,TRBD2,TGCGCCAGCAGCTTCTTAGCGGGGGCTAAGGGCGAGCAGTACTTC,CASSFLAGAKGEQYF